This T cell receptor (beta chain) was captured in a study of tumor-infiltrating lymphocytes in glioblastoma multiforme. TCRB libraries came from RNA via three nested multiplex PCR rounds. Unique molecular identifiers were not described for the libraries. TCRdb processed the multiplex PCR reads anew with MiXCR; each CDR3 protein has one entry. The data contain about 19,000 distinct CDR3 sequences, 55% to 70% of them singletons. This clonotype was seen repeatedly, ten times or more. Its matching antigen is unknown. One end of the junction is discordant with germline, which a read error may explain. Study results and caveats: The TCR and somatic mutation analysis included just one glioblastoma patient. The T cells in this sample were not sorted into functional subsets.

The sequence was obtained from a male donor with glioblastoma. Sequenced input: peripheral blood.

The DNA of the CDR3 is TGTGCCAGCAGACTCCCAGGACAGGCCCGACTTGACTTC. Translated: CASRLPGQARLDF. This rearrangement joins TRBV6-5 to TRBJ2-7; the match to TRBD1 covers 7 bases. Germline V gives CDR1 MNHEY, CDR2 SVGAGI. The CDR3 contains 13 residues.